This T cell receptor (beta chain) was observed in a study of T-cell memory formation after mild COVID-19. Study as a whole: Clusters of TCRs were largely donor specific.

Study-level findings and limits: A subset of responding clones appeared in pre-infection memory, suggesting cross-reactive memory joined. Still unconfirmed is whether the second-wave clones peaking on day 37 recognized SARS-CoV-2.

Per the germline V gene, CDR1 is SGHTA and CDR2 is FQGNSA. This CDR3 contains 16 residues. V lost 4 bases, J lost 4 bases, and 12 bases stayed unmatched. This clonotype appeared a few times. What it binds is unknown. TCR alpha and TCR beta cDNA libraries carrying sample barcodes and UMIs were produced by 5'RACE using constant-segment primers. MiXCR, applied by TCRdb to the 5' RACE reads, yields one record per CDR3 protein. The profile covers fewer than 200,000 distinct CDR3 sequences, with about 22% appearing a single time and more than 20% taken by the ten largest. The sequence came from an adult woman who had mild COVID-19 (a few samples of this study predate the infection). Cell type and time point are not known. This chain uses TRBV7-2 with TRBJ2-5, with 7 bases matching TRBD2. Sample: PBMCs or a T cell subset sorted from them (not recorded which). The CDR3 here is CASSWGASGDRETQYF. The CDR3 nucleotides are TGTGCCAGCAGCTGGGGAGCTAGCGGTGACCGAGAGACCCAGTACTTC.